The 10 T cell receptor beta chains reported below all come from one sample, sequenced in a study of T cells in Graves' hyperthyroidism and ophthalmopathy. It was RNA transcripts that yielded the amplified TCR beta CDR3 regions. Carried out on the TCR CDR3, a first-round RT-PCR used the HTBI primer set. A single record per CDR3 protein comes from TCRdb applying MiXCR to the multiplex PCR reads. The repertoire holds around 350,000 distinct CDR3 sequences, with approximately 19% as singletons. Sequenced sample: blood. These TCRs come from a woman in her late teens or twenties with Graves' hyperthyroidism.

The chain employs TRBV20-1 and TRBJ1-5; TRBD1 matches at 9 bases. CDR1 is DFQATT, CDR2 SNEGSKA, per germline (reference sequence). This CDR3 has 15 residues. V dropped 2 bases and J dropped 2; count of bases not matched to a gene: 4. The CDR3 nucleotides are TGCAGTGCTAGACAACAGGGGGCCGGCAATCAGCCCCAGCATTTT. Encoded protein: CSARQQGAGNQPQHF.

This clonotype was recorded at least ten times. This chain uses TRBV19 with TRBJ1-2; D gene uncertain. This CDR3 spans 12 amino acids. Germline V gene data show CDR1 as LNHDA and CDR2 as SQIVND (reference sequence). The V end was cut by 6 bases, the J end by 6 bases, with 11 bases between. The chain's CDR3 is CASSNVFNGYTF. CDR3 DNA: TGTGCCAGTAGCAATGTATTTAATGGCTACACCTTC.

CDR3 DNA sequence: TGTGCCAGCAGTTTAGACATGGGACGGGGCTACACCTTC. It codes for CASSLDMGRGYTF. The V gene is TRBV12-3 or TRBV12-4, the J gene TRBJ1-2, with TRBD1 as a possible D gene (5 bases). The CDR3 runs to 13 residues. The V end was cut by 1 base, the J end by 8 bases, with 11 bases between.

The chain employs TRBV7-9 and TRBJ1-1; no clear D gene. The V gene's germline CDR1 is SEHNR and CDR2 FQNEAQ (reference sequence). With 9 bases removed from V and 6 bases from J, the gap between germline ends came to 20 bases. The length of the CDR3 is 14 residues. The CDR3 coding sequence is TGTGCCAGTAGTATCCGGTACAGTAGTGCTGAAGCTTTCTTT. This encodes CASSIRYSSAEAFF.

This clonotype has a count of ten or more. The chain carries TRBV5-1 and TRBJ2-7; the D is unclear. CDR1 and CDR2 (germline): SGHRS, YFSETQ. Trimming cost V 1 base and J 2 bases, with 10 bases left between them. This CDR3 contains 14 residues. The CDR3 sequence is CASSLFGGAYEQYF. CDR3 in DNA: TGCGCCAGCAGCTTGTTTGGCGGCGCCTACGAGCAGTACTTC.

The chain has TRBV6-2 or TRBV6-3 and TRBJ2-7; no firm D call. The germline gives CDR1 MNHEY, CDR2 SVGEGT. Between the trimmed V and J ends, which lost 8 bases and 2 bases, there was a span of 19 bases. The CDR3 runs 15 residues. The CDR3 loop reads CASVESYVGAYEQYF. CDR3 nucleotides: TGTGCCAGCGTAGAGTCCTATGTTGGGGCCTACGAGCAGTACTTC.

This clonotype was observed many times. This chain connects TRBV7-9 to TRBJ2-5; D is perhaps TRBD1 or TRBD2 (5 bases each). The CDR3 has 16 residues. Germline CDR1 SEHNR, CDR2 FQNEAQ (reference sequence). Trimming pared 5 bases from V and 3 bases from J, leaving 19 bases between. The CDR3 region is CASSHNSRGSKETQYF. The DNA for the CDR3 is TGTGCCAGCAGCCACAACAGCCGGGGCAGTAAAGAGACCCAGTACTTC.

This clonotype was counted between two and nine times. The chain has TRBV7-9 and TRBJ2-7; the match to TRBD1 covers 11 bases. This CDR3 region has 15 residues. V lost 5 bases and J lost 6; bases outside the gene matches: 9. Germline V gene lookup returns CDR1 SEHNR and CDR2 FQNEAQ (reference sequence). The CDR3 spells CASSPPGTGGGEQYF. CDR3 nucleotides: TGTGCCAGCAGCCCGCCCGGGACAGGGGGAGGCGAGCAGTACTTC.

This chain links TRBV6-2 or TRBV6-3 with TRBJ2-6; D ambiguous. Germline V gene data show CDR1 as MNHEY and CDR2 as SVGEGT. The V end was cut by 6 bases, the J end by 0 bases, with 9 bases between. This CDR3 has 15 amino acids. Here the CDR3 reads CASSHESSGANVLTF. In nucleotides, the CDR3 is TGTGCCAGCAGCCACGAAAGCTCTGGGGCCAACGTCCTGACTTTC.

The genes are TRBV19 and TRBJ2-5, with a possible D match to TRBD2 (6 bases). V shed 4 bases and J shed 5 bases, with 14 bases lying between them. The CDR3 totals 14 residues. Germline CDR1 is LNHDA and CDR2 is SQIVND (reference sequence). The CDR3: CASSTGTGWETQYF. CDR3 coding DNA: TGTGCCAGTAGTACCGGGACTGGGTGGGAGACCCAGTACTTC.